A single sample is the source of the 2 T cell receptor beta chains below, sequenced in a study of T cells in localized non-small cell lung cancer. Measured with immunoSEQ multiplex PCR; TCRdb has only the in-frame clones, and not every one. This sample carries 10,000 to 15,000 clones, 75% to 90% of them seen once, and the ten largest clones take 25% to 35%. Material: peripheral blood, obtained before any cancer treatment. These TCRs come from a male donor at least 60 years old with stage I squamous cell lung carcinoma.

CDR3 region: CASSLEGTGIDEKLFF. CDR3 nucleotide sequence: TGTGCCAGCAGCTTGGAAGGGACAGGGATAGATGAAAAACTGTTTTTT. J is TRBJ1-4 and V is TRBV5-5; 9 nucleotides match TRBD1. V trimming: 0 bases; J trimming: 6 bases; junction bases outside the gene matches: 6. The CDR3 covers 16 residues. Germline V lookup: CDR1 SGHKS, CDR2 YYEKEE (reference sequence).

The gene calls are TRBV5-1 and TRBJ2-1; D uncertain. Germline V lookup: CDR1 SGHRS, CDR2 YFSETQ. The CDR3 extends over 16 amino acids. V lost 4 bases to trimming and J lost 2 bases, with 16 bases between them. The CDR3 nucleotides read TGCGCCAGCAGCGACCAAGTAGCAGTCCCCTACAATGAGCAGTTCTTC. This codes for CASSDQVAVPYNEQFF.